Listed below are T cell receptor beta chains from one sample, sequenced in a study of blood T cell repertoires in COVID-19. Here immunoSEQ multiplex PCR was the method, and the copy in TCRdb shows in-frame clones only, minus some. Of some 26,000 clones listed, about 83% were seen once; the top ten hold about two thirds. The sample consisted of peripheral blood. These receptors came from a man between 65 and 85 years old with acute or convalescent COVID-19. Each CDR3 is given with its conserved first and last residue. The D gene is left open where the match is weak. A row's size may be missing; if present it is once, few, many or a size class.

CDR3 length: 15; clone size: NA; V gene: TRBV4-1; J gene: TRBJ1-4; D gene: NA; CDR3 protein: CASSQVRTGNEKLFF; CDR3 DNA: TGCGCCAGCAGCCAAGTGAGAACAGGGAATGAAAAACTGTTTTTT
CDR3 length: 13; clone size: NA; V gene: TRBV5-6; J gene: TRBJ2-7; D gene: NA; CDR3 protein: CASSPDTSYEQYF; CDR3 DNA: TGTGCCAGCTCACCGGACACTTCCTACGAGCAGTACTTC
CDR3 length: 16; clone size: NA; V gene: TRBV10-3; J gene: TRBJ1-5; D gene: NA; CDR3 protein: CAIGGAADYSNQPQHF; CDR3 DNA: TGTGCCATCGGGGGGGCCGCGGACTATAGCAATCAGCCCCAGCATTTT
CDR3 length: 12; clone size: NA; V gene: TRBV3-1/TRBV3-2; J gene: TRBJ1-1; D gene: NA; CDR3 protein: CAKLHLNTEAFF; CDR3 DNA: TGTGCCAAATTACACCTGAACACTGAAGCTTTCTTT
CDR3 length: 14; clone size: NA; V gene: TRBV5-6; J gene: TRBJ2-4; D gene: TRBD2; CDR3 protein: CASSAGLAENIQYF; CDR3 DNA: TGTGCCAGCAGCGCGGGACTAGCCGAAAACATTCAGTACTTC
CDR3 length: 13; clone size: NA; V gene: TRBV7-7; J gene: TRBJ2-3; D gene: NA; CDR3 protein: CASSKGLSDTQYF; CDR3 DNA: TGTGCCAGCAGCAAGGGACTGTCAGATACGCAGTATTTT
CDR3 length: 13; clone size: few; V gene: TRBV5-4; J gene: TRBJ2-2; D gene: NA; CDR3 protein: CASSEDSSGELFF; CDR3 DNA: TGTGCCAGCAGCGAGGACAGTTCCGGGGAGCTGTTTTTT
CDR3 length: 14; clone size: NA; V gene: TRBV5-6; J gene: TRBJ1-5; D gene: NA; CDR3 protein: CASSLGARSGPQHF; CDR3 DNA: TGTGCCAGCAGCTTGGGGGCCCGTTCGGGACCCCAGCATTTT
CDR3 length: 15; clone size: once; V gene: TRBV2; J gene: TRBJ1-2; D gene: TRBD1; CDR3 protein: CASSDFGTGNYGYTF; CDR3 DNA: TGTGCCAGCAGTGACTTTGGGACAGGAAACTATGGCTACACCTTC
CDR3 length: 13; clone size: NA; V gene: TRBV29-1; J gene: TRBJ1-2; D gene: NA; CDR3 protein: CSVERGSNYGYTF; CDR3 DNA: TGCAGCGTTGAACGAGGATCTAACTATGGCTACACCTTC
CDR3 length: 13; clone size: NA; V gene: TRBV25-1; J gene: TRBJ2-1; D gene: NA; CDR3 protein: CASSAEGNPEQFF; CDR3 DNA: TGTGCCAGCAGCGCTGAGGGTAACCCGGAGCAGTTCTTC
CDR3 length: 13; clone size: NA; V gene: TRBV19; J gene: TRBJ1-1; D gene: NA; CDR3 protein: CASSMGPNTEAFF; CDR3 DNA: TGTGCCAGTAGTATGGGGCCTAACACTGAAGCTTTCTTT
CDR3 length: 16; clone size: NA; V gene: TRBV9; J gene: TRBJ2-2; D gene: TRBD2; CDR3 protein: CASSEGTSGSTGELFF; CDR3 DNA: TGTGCCAGCAGCGAAGGGACTAGCGGGAGCACCGGGGAGCTGTTTTTT
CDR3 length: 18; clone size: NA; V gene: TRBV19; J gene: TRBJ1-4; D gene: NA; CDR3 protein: CASSMGLGGYSLNEKLFF; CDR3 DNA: TGTGCCAGTAGTATGGGGTTGGGAGGATACAGCCTTAATGAAAAACTGTTTTTT
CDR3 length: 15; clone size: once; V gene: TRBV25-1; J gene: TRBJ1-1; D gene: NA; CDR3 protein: CASSGGRQGLTEAFF; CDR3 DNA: TGTGCCAGCAGTGGGGGCCGGCAGGGACTAACTGAAGCTTTCTTT
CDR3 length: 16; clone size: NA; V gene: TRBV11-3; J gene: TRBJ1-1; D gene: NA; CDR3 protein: CASSPGQGVRHTEAFF; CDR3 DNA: TGTGCCAGCAGCCCGGGACAAGGGGTTCGGCACACTGAAGCTTTCTTT
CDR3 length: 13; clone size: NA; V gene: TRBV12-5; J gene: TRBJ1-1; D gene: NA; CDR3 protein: CASGSVSGTEAFF; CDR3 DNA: TGTGCTAGTGGTTCGGTCTCGGGGACTGAAGCTTTCTTT
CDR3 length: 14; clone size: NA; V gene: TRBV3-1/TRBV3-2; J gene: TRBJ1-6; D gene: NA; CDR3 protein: CASSTRETNSPLHF; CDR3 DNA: TGTGCCAGCAGCACCCGGGAGACTAATTCACCCCTCCACTTT
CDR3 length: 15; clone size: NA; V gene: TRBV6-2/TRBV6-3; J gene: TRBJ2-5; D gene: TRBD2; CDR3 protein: CASSLGLAGQETQYF; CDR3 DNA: TGTGCCAGCAGTTTGGGACTAGCGGGGCAAGAGACCCAGTACTTC
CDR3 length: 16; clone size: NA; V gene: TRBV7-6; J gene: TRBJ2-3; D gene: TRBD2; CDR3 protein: CASSLAVTSGPSTQYF; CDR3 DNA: TGTGCCAGCAGCTTAGCGGTGACTAGCGGGCCAAGTACGCAGTATTTT
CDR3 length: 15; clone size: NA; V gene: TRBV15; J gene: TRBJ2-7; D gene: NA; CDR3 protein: CATSREGSPAYEQYF; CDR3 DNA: TGTGCCACCAGCAGGGAGGGTAGCCCCGCCTACGAGCAGTACTTC
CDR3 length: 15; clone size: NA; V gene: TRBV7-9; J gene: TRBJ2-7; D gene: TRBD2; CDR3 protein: CASSALAGGSYEQYF; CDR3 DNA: TGTGCCAGCAGCGCCCTAGCGGGGGGTTCCTACGAGCAGTACTTC
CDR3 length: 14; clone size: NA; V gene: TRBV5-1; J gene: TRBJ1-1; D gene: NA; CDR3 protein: CASSGGGTFTEAFF; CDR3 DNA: TGCGCCAGCAGCGGGGGAGGGACGTTCACTGAAGCTTTCTTT
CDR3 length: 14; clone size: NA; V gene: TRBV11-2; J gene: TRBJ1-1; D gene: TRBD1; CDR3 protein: CASSLPRDRNQAFF; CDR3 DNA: TGTGCCAGCAGCTTACCCCGGGACAGAAATCAAGCTTTCTTT
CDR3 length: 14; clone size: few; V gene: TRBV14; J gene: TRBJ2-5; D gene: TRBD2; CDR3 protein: CASSPLAGWETQYF; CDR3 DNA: TGTGCCAGCAGCCCCCTAGCGGGGTGGGAGACCCAGTACTTC
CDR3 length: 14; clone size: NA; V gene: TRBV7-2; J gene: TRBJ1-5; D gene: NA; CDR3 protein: CASRQAGFGQPQHF; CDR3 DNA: TGTGCCAGCAGGCAGGCGGGATTTGGTCAGCCCCAGCATTTT
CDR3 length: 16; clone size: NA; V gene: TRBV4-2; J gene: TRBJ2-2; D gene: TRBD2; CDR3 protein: CASSQVLAGGSGELFF; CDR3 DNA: TGTGCCAGCAGCCAAGTCCTAGCGGGGGGGAGTGGGGAGCTGTTTTTT
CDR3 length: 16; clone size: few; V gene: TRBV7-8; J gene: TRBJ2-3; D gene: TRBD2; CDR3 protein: CASSVVSGESTDTQYF; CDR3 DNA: TGTGCCAGCAGCGTCGTTAGCGGGGAGAGCACAGATACGCAGTATTTT
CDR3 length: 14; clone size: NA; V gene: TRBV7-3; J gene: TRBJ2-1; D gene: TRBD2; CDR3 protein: CASSFGLAGDEQFF; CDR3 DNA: TGTGCCAGCAGCTTTGGACTAGCGGGAGATGAGCAGTTCTTC
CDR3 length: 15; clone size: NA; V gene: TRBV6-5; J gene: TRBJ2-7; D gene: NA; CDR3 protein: CASSYSRGSGREQYF; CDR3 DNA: TGTGCCAGCAGTTACTCGAGAGGGAGTGGCCGCGAGCAGTACTTC
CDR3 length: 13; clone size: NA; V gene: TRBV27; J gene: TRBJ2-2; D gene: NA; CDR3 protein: CASSPLGQGELFF; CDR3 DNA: TGTGCCAGCAGCCCTCTAGGACAAGGGGAGCTGTTTTTT
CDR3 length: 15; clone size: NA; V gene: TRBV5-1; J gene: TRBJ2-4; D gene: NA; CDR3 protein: CASSLERGSLNIQYF; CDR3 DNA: TGCGCCAGCAGCTTGGAGAGAGGCTCCCTGAACATTCAGTACTTC
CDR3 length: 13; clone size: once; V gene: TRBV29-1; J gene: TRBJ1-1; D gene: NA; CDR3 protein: CSVSGGVGLEAFF; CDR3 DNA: TGCAGCGTCTCGGGGGGGGTCGGGCTTGAAGCTTTCTTT
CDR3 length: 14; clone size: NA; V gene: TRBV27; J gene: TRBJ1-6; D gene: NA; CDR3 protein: CASSGSSYNSPLHF; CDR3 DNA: TGTGCCAGCAGCGGGAGCTCCTATAATTCACCCCTCCACTTT
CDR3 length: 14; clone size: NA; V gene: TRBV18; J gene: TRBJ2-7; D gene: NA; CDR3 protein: CASSPLSQSYEQYF; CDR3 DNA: TGTGCCAGCTCACCTCTTTCGCAGTCCTACGAGCAGTACTTC
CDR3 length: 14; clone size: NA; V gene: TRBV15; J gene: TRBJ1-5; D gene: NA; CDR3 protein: CATSRDRGGQPQHF; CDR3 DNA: TGTGCCACCAGCAGAGATAGGGGAGGGCAGCCCCAGCATTTT
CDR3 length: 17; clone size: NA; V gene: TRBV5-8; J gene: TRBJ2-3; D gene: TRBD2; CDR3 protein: CASSLGISGTSTDTQYF; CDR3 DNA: TGTGCCAGCAGCTTGGGTATTAGCGGGACTAGCACAGATACGCAGTATTTT
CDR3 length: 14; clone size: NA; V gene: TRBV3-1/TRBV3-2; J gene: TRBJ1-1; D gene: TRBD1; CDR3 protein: CASSPGLGGGEAFF; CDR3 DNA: TGTGCCAGCAGCCCCGGATTAGGGGGCGGTGAAGCTTTCTTT
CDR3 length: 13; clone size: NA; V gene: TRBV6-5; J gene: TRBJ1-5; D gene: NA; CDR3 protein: CASSLGRGQPQHF; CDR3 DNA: TGTGCCAGCAGTTTAGGGAGGGGTCAGCCCCAGCATTTT
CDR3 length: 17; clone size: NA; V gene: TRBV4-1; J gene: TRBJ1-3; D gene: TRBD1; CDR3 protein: CASSQDPGQGAGNTIYF; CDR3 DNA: TGCGCCAGCAGCCAAGACCCTGGACAGGGAGCTGGAAACACCATATATTTT
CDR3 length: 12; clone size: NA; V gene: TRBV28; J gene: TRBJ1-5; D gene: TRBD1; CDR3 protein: CASSHRDSHQHF; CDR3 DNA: TGTGCCAGCAGCCACCGGGACAGTCATCAGCATTTT
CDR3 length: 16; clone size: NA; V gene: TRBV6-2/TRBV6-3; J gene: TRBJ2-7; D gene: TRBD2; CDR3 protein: CASSYSTLAGDYEQYF; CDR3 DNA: TGTGCCAGCAGTTACTCGACGCTAGCGGGAGACTACGAGCAGTACTTC
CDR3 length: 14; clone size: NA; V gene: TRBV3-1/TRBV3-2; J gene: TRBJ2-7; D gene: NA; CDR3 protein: CASSPSLSGSEQYF; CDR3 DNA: TGTGCCAGCAGCCCTTCCCTAAGCGGCAGCGAGCAGTACTTC
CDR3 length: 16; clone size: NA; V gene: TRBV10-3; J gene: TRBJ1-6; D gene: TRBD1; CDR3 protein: CAISAKTGASDSPLHF; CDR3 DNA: TGTGCCATCAGTGCCAAAACAGGGGCGTCGGATTCACCCCTCCACTTT
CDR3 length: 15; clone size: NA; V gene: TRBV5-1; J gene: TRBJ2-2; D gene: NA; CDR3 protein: CASSYSDRDTGELFF; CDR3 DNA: TGCGCCAGCAGCTACAGCGACAGAGACACCGGGGAGCTGTTTTTT
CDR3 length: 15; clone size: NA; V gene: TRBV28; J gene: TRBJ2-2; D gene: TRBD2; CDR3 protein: CASSSIGGWNGELFF; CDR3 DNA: TGTGCCAGCAGTTCCATCGGGGGGTGGAACGGGGAGCTGTTTTTT
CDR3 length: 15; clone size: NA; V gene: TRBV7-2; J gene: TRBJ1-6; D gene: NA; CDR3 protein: CASSLGDGSYSPLHF; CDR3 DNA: TGTGCCAGCAGCCTAGGGGACGGGAGTTATTCACCCCTCCACTTT
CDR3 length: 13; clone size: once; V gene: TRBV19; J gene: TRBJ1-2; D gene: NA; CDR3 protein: CASSMEFDWGYTF; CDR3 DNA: TGTGCCAGTAGTATGGAGTTTGACTGGGGCTACACCTTC
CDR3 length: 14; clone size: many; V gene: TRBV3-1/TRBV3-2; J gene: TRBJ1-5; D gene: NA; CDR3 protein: CASSQGRGHQPQHF; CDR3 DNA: TGTGCCAGCAGCCAGGGCAGGGGTCATCAGCCCCAGCATTTT
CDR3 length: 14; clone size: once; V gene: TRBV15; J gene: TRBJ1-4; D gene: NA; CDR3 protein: CATTKRTGVEKLFF; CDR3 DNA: TGTGCCACCACCAAACGAACGGGGGTTGAAAAACTGTTTTTT
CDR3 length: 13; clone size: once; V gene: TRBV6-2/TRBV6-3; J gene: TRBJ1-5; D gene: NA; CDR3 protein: CASSLNRDQPQHF; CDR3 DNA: TGTGCCAGCAGTTTAAACAGGGACCAGCCCCAGCATTTT
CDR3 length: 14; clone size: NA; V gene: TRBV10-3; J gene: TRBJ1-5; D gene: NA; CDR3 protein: CAISITGLGQPQHF; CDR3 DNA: TGTGCCATCAGTATTACAGGGTTAGGACAGCCCCAGCATTTT
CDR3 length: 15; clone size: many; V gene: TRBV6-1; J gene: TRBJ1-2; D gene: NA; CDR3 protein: CASSEGRTANYGYTF; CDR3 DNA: TGTGCCAGCAGTGAAGGTCGGACAGCTAACTATGGCTACACCTTC
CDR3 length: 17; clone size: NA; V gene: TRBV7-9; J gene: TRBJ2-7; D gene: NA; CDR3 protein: CASSLGVGRGSSYEQYF; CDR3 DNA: TGTGCCAGCAGCTTAGGGGTAGGCAGGGGATCCTCCTACGAGCAGTACTTC
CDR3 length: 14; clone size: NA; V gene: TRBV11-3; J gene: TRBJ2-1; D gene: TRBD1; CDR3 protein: CASSLFGQGREQFF; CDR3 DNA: TGTGCCAGCAGCTTATTTGGACAGGGCCGTGAGCAGTTCTTC
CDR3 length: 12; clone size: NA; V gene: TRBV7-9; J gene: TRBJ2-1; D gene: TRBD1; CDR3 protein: CASSTHRGGQFF; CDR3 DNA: TGTGCCAGCAGCACCCACAGGGGTGGTCAGTTCTTC